This TCR beta chain was captured in a study of blood T cell repertoires in COVID-19. Study-level background: Acute and convalescent COVID-19 samples came from the United States, Italy and Spain. Nucleic acid was either cDNA or gDNA, and it came from T cells, B-cell-depleted T cells, or PBMCs.

Original processing methods: The authors estimated nucleated cell counts from reference gene primer amplification. Profiled with immunoSEQ multiplex PCR; TCRdb holds only in-frame clones, not every one. D and trimming come from the DNA, and the V and J calls and clone size come from that table. This table holds some 100,000 clones, roughly 78% found once. The CDR3 is made up of 17 amino acids. Losses at the gene ends were 4 bases for V and 5 bases for J; bases not matched to a gene: 14. Germline values: CDR1 KGHSH, CDR2 LQKENI. The V call is TRBV18, the J call TRBJ1-5; 7 nucleotides match TRBD1. The sequenced sample was peripheral blood. The origin of this receptor is a man in his fifties or sixties with active or convalescent COVID-19. CDR3 sequence: CASSRQGGPKGDQPQHF. In nucleotides, the CDR3 is TGTGCCAGCTCACGACAGGGCGGGCCAAAGGGAGATCAGCCCCAGCATTTT.